This T cell receptor beta chain was sequenced during a study of low-dose radiotherapy and immunotherapy resistance in tumors. This clonotype was seen ten or more times. Primers used for first-strand cDNA, a TRAV- and TRBV-specific set, covered both alpha and beta chains. Amplification, which lasted around 20 PCR cycles, used a constant-region primer and V-primer adapter to amplify TCRs. TCRdb re-analysed the reads in MiXCR, keeping a single row per CDR3 protein. The sample records approximately 46,000 distinct CDR3 sequences, about 25% being singletons. This sample's time point: after trial treatment. Treatment denoted: LDRT plus nivolumab, ipilimumab, low-dose cyclophosphamide and aspirin (RACIN trial). This CDR3 comprises 16 residues. The V gene end was trimmed by 5 bases and the J gene end by 2 bases; junction bases not matched to a gene: 9.

The source is a male donor with prostate cancer. This specimen consisted of PBMCs, obtained after low-dose radiotherapy plus immunotherapy. The chain is built from TRBV12-3 or TRBV12-4 and TRBJ2-7, with 10 nucleotides matching TRBD2. The CDR3 region is CASSATSGIVPYEQYF. For the CDR3, the DNA is TGTGCCAGCAGTGCCACTAGCGGGATTGTCCCCTACGAGCAGTACTTC.